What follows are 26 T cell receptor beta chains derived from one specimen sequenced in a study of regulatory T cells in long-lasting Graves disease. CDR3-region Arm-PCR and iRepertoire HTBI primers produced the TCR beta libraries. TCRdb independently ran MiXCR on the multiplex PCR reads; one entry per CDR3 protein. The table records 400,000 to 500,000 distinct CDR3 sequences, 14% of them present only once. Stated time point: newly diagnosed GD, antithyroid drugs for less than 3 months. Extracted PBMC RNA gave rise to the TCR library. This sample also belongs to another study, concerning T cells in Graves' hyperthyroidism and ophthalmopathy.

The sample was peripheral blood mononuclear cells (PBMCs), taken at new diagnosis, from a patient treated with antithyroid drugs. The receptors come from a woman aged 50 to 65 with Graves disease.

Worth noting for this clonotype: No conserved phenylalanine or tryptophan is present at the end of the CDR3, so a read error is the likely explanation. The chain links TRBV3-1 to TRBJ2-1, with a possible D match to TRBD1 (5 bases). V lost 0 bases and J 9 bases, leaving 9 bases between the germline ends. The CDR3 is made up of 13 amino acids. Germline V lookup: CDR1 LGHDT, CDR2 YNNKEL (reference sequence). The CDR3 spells CASSQDDSSEQFS. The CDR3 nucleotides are TGTGCCAGCAGCCAAGATGACAGTTCTGAGCAGTTCTCC.

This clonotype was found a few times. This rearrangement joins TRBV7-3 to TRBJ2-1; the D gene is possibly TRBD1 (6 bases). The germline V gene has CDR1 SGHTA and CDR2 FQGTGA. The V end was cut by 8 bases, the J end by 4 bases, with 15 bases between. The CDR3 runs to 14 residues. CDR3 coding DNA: TGTGCCAGCGGCACAGGGAGCCCTTACAATGAGCAGTTCTTC. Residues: CASGTGSPYNEQFF.

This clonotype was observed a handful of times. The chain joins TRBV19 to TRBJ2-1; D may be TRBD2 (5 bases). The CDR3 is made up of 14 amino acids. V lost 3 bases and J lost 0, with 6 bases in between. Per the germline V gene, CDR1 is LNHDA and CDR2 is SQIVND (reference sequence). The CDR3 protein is CASSIRGSYNEQFF. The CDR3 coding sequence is TGTGCCAGTAGTATCCGGGGCTCCTACAATGAGCAGTTCTTC.

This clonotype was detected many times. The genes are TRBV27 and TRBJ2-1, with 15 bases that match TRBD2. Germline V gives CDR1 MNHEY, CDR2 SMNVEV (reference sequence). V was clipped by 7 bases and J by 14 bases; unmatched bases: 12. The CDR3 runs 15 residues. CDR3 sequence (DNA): TGTGCCAGCAACGACCGGACTAGCGGGAGGGTCAGGGAGTTCTTC. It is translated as CASNDRTSGRVREFF.

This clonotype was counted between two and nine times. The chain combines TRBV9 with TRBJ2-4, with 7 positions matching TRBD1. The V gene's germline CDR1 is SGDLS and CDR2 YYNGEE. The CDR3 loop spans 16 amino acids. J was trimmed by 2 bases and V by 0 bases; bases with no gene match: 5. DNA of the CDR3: TGTGCCAGCAGCGTAGAAGGGACAGCCTCCAAAAACATTCAGTACTTC. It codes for CASSVEGTASKNIQYF.

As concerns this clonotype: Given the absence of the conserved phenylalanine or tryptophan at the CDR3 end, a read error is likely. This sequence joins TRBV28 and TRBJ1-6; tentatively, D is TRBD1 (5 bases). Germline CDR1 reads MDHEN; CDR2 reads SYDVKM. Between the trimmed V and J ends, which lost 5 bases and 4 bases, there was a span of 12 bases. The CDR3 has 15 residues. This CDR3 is CASSRADSYNSPLHS. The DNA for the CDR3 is TGTGCCAGCAGTCGTGCCGACAGTTATAATTCACCCCTCCACTCT.

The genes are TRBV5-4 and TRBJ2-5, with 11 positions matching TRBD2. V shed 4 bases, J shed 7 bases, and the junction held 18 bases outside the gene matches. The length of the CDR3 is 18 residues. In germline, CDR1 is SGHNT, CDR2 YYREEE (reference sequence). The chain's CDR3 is CASSPAGTSGALSGTQYF. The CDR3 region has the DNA TGTGCCAGCAGCCCCGCTGGGACTAGCGGAGCACTTTCAGGGACCCAGTACTTC.

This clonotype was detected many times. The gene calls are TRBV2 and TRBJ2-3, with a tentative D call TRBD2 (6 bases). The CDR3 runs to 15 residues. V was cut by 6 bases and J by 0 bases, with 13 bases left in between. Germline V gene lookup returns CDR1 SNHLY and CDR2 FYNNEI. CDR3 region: CASSREHGSTDTQYF. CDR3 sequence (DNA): TGTGCCAGCAGCCGGGAGCATGGGAGCACAGATACGCAGTATTTT.

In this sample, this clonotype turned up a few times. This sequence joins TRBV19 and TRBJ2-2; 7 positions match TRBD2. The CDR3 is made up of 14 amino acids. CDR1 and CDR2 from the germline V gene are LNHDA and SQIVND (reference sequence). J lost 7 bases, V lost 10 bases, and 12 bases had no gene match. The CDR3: CATASGHWGGELFF. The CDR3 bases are TGTGCCACCGCTAGCGGCCATTGGGGCGGGGAGCTGTTTTTT.

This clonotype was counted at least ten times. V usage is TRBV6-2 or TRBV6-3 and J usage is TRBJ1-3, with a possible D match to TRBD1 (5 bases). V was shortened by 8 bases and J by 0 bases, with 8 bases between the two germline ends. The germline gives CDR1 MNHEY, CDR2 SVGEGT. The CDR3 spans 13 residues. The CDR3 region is CASGTASGNTIYF. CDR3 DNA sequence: TGTGCCAGCGGGACGGCCTCTGGAAACACCATATATTTT.

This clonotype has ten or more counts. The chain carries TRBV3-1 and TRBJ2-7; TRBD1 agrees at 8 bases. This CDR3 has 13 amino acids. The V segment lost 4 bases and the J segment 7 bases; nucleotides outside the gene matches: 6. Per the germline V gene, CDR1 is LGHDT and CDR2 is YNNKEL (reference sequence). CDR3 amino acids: CASSRQGTMEQYF. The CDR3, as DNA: TGTGCCAGCAGCCGACAGGGGACGATGGAGCAGTACTTC.

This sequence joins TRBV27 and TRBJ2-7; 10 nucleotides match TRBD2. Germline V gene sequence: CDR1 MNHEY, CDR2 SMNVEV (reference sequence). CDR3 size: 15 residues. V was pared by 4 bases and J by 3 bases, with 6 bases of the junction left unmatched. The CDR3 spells CASSSPLAGYYEQYF. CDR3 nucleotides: TGTGCCAGCAGTTCCCCACTAGCGGGATACTACGAGCAGTACTTC.

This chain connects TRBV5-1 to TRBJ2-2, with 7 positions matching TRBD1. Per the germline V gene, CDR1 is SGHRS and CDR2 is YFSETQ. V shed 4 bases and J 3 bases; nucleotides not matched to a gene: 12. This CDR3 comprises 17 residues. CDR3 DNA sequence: TGCGCCAGCAGCCCAATATTAGGGACAGAAGACACCGGGGAGCTGTTTTTT. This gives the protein CASSPILGTEDTGELFF.

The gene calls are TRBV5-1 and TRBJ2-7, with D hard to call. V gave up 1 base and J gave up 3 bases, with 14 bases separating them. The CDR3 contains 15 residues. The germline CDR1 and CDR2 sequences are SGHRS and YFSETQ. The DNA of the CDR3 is TGCGCCAGCAGCTTGTCTGTAGGGTTATACTACGAGCAGTACTTC. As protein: CASSLSVGLYYEQYF.

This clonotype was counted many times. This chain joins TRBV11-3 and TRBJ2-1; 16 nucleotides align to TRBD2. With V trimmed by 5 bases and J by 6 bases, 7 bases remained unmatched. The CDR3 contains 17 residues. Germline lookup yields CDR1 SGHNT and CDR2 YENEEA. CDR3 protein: CASSPGTSGRARNEQFF. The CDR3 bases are TGTGCCAGCAGCCCCGGGACTAGCGGGAGGGCCCGCAATGAGCAGTTCTTC.

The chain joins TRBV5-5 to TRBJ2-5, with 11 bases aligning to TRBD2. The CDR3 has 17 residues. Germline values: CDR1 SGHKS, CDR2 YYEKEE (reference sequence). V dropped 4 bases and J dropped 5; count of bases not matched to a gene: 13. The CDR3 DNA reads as TGTGCCAGCAGCGATGAGCCTAGCGGGAGGTACGCGGAGACCCAGTACTTC. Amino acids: CASSDEPSGRYAETQYF.

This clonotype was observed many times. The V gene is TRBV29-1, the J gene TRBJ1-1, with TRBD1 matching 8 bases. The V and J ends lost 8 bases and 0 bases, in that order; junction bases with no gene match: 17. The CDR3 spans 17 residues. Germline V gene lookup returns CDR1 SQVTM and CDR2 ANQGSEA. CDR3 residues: CSIPHRPDRALNTEAFF. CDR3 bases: TGCAGCATCCCCCATCGACCGGACAGGGCTTTGAACACTGAAGCTTTCTTT.

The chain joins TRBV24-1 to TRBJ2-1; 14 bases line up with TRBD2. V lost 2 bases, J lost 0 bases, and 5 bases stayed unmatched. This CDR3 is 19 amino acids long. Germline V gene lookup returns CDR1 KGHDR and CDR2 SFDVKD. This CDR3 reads CATSDSGTSGSFSYNEQFF. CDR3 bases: TGTGCCACCAGTGATTCTGGGACTAGCGGGAGTTTCTCCTACAATGAGCAGTTCTTC.

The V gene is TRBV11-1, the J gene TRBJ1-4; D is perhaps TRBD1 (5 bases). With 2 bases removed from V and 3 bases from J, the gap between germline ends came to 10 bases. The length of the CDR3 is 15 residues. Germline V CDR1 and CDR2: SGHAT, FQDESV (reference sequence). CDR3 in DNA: TGTGCCAGCAGCTTAAGTGGGGACCCTAATGAAAAACTGTTTTTT. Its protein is CASSLSGDPNEKLFF.

Here the CDR3 DNA reads TGTGCCAGCAGCGTAGCTACAGCGGGGAATGAGCAGTTCTTC. Encoded protein: CASSVATAGNEQFF. The chain combines TRBV9 with TRBJ2-1; 7 bases map to TRBD2. Per germline, CDR1 SGDLS and CDR2 YYNGEE. The CDR3 has 14 amino acids. Unmatched junction bases numbered 4, after V lost 0 bases and J lost 7 bases.

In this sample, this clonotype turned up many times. CDR3: CASSRGSRQETQYF. For the CDR3, the DNA is TGTGCCAGCAGTCGGGGTTCCCGGCAAGAGACCCAGTACTTC. V usage is TRBV27 and J usage is TRBJ2-5; D possibly corresponds to TRBD2 (5 bases). Per germline, CDR1 MNHEY and CDR2 SMNVEV (reference sequence). V shed 5 bases and J shed 2 bases, with 12 bases lying between them. CDR3 size: 14 residues.

CDR3 DNA sequence: TGCGCCAGCAGCTTGGCCCTGATATCGGACAGGAGCACAGATACGCAGTATTTT. Its protein product is CASSLALISDRSTDTQYF. V gene TRBV5-1 combines with J gene TRBJ2-3; 7 nucleotides line up with TRBD1. In germline, CDR1 is SGHRS, CDR2 YFSETQ. Trimming took 0 bases from V and 0 from J; bases not matched to a gene: 10. The CDR3 is 18 amino acids.

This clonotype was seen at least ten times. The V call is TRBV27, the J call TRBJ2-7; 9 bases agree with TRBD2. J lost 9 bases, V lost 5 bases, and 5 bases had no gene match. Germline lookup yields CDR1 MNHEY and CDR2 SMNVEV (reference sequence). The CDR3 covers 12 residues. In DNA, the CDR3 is TGTGCCAGCAGTGCGGGGGGGCTCGGGCAGTACTTC. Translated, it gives CASSAGGLGQYF.

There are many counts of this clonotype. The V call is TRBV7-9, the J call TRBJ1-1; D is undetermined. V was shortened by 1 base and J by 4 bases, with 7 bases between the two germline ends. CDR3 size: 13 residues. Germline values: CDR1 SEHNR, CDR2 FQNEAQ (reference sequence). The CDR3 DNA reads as TGTGCCAGCAGCTTAGAGGGCCGCACTGAAGCTTTCTTT. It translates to CASSLEGRTEAFF.

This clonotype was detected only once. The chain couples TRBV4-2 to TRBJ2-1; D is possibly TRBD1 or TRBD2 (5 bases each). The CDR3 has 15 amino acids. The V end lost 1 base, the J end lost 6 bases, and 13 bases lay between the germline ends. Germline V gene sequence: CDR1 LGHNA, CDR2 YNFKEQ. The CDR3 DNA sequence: TGTGCCAGCAGCCAAGGGTTGGTTGGGGGCAATGAGCAGTTCTTC. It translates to CASSQGLVGGNEQFF.

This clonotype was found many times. CDR3: CSVRDGNTIYF. CDR3 coding DNA: TGCAGTGTTCGCGACGGAAACACCATATATTTT. The chain links TRBV20-1 to TRBJ1-3; D unclear. The CDR3 runs 11 residues. V was clipped by 7 bases and J by 4 bases, with 8 bases between them. Germline-derived CDR1 and CDR2 are DFQATT and SNEGSKA (reference sequence).